The source of this T cell receptor beta chain is a study of blood T cell repertoires in COVID-19. The overall study: The cDNA or gDNA used as material had been derived from T cells, B-cell-depleted T cells, or PBMCs.

Assay used: immunoSEQ multiplex PCR; TCRdb lists only in-frame clones, some missing. This table has 70,000 or so clones, about three quarters appearing once. Germline V gene lookup returns CDR1 LNHDA and CDR2 SQIVND (reference sequence). V gave up 7 bases and J gave up 11 bases; unmatched junction bases: 11. The length of the CDR3 is 13 residues. The source of this sequence is a woman in her 70s with acute or convalescent COVID-19. Sequenced sample: peripheral blood. This sequence joins TRBV19 and TRBJ2-1; 7 bases fit TRBD2. For the CDR3, the DNA is TGTGCCAGTAAAAGGCGGGAGCCGTCTAAGCAGTTCTTC. This encodes CASKRREPSKQFF.